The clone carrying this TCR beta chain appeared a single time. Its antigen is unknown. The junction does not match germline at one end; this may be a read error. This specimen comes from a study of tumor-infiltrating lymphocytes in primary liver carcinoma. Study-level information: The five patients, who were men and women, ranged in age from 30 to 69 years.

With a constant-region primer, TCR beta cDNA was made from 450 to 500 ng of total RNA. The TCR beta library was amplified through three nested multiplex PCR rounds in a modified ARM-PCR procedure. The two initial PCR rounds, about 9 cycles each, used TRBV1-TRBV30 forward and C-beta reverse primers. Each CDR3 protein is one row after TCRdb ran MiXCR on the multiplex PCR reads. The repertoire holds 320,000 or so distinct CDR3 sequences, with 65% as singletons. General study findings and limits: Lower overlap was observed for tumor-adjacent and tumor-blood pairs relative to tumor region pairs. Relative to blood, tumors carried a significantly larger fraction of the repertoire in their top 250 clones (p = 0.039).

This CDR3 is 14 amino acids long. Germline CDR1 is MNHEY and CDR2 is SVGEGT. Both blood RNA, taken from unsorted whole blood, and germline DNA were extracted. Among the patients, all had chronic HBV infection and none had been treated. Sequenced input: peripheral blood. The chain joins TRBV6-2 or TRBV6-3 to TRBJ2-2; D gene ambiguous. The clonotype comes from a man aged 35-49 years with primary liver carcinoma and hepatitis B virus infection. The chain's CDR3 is CASSYGVNTGELFF. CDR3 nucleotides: TGTGCCAGCAGTTACGGCGTGAACACAGGGGAGCTGTTTTTT.